These 26 T cell receptor beta chains came from one sample sequenced in a study of T cell clonality in common variable immunodeficiency. Using immunoSEQ multiplex PCR, the repertoire was profiled, and TCRdb retains in-frame clones only, with some absent. The repertoire yields tens of thousands of clones, none seen only once; the top ten contain 1.7%. The sample comprised peripheral blood mononuclear cells. These receptors were obtained from a person aged 18-70 years in good health.

For this clone: The CDR3 extends 3 residues past the end of the read, so its final part is completed from the germline J gene. This sequence joins TRBV11-2 and TRBJ2-7; 7 bases align to TRBD2. Germline CDR1 SGHAT, CDR2 FQNNGV. The ends lost 1 base at V and 4 bases at J; junction bases unmatched: 4. The CDR3 covers 14 residues. CDR3 region: CASSLGGGEYEQYF. The covered CDR3 bases are TGTGCCAGCAGCTTAGGGGGGGGAGAGTACGAG.

Incomplete CDR3 DNA: TGTGCCAGTAGTACCTCCCTCCGGGACAGTGTTACTGAA. It codes for CASSTSLRDSVTE. The full CDR3 reads CASSTSLRDSVTEAFF. The chain combines TRBV19 with TRBJ1-1, with 7 positions matching TRBD1. The missing CDR3 end, 3 residues past where the read stops, is filled in from the germline J gene. This CDR3 is built from 16 residues. Germline V CDR1 and CDR2: LNHDA, SQIVND (reference sequence). V lost 4 bases to trimming and J lost 5 bases; unmatched junction nucleotides: 13.

This clone was seen ten or more times. The sequenced fragment ends 3 residues before the CDR3 boundary, so the rest is inferred from the germline J gene. V is TRBV11-2 and J is TRBJ2-2, with D unclear. The germline gives CDR1 SGHAT, CDR2 FQNNGV. The ends were cut back, 2 bases at V and 6 bases at J, with 4 bases in the middle. The CDR3 extends over 12 amino acids. Here the CDR3 reads CASSLIAGELFF. The sequenced part of the CDR3 DNA is TGTGCCAGCAGCTTAATAGCCGGGGAG.

This clone came up many times. The read falls 3 residues short of the CDR3 end, and the missing part is taken from the germline J gene. This sequence joins TRBV5-1 and TRBJ1-2, with D unclear. V was shortened by 0 bases and J by 6 bases, with 15 bases between the two germline ends. The CDR3 loop spans 15 amino acids. From germline, CDR1 is SGHRS and CDR2 YFSETQ. CDR3 DNA, as far as it was read: TGCGCCAGCAGCTTGGCCGACGGTCGGGTGGATGGC. It specifies CASSLADGRVDG. The CDR3 in full is CASSLADGRVDGYTF. The complete variable domain, with remaining parts taken from reference TRBV5-1 and TRBJ1-2, reads KAGVTQTPRYLIKTRGQQVTLSCSPISGHRSVSWYQQTPGQGLQFLFEYFSETQRNKGNFPGRFSGRQFSNSRSEMNVSTLELGDSALYLCASSLADGRVDGYTFGSGTRLTVV.

This clone was seen ten or more times. With the read ending 3 residues before the CDR3 end, the germline J gene is used to fill in that end. The rearrangement uses TRBV7-6 and TRBJ2-1; 8 bases line up with TRBD2. The CDR3 is 16 residues long. Germline values: CDR1 SGHVS, CDR2 FNYEAQ. The V and J ends lost 5 bases and 4 bases, in that order; junction bases with no gene match: 10. The part of the CDR3 DNA that was read is TGTGCCAGCAGCGCGTCGGGTGCGGGAGGATACAATGAG. This gives the protein CASSASGAGGYNE. The full CDR3 is CASSASGAGGYNEQFF.

Many counts were recorded for this clone. The read terminates 3 residues before the CDR3 end, so the remaining end is supplied by the germline J gene. V and J are TRBV20-1 and TRBJ2-7; 7 nucleotides align to TRBD2. This CDR3 comprises 14 residues. Germline CDR1 is DFQATT and CDR2 is SNEGSKA (reference sequence). The V gene end was trimmed by 5 bases and the J gene end by 1 base; junction bases not matched to a gene: 8. The sequenced CDR3 bases are TGCAGTGCTGAAAGCGGGGAATATTCCTACGAG. Protein: CSAESGEYSYE. From start to end, the CDR3 is CSAESGEYSYEQYF.

At least ten counts were recorded for this clone. The read gets to within 3 residues of the CDR3 end, and the germline J gene fills in the rest. This chain links TRBV18 with TRBJ2-1; 8 bases agree with TRBD1. Per the germline V gene, CDR1 is KGHSH and CDR2 is LQKENI. V was clipped by 2 bases and J by 4 bases; unmatched bases: 10. The CDR3 runs 17 residues. CDR3 loop: CASSPSGQTGVYNEQFF. The CDR3 DNA, read in part, is TGTGCCAGCTCACCAAGTGGCCAGACAGGGGTTTACAATGAG. Filled out from reference TRBV18 and TRBJ2-1, the complete variable domain reads NAGVMQNPRHLVRRRGQEARLRCSPMKGHSHVYWYRQLPEEGLKFMVYLQKENIIDESGMPKERFSAEFPKEGPSILRIQQVVRGDSAAYFCASSPSGQTGVYNEQFFGPGTRLTVL.

This clone was recorded many times. The read terminates 3 residues before the CDR3 end, so the remaining end is supplied by the germline J gene. This chain uses TRBV4-1 with TRBJ2-2; D is unresolved. There are 13 residues in the CDR3. CDR1 and CDR2 from the germline V gene are MGHRA and YSYEKL. V was clipped by 4 bases and J by 5 bases, with 8 bases between them. CDR3 DNA (partial): TGCGCCAGCAGCCTCGAAAGGACCGGGGAG. It yields the protein CASSLERTGE. Given in full, the CDR3 is CASSLERTGELFF.

This clone was counted many times. The CDR3 end falls 3 residues outside the read, so it is completed with the germline J gene. The chain links TRBV7-6 to TRBJ2-7, with 7 bases that match TRBD1. Germline CDR1 is SGHVS and CDR2 is FNYEAQ. This CDR3 comprises 14 residues. Trimming at V came to 5 bases and at J to 3 bases, leaving 7 bases not matched to a gene. The DNA read from the CDR3 is TGTGCCAGCAGCCCCAGACAGGGTTTCTACGAG. This sequence encodes CASSPRQGFYE. The whole CDR3 is CASSPRQGFYEQYF.

This clone was seen more than once but under ten times. The part of the CDR3 DNA that was read is TGTGCCAGCAGTGCTGCTAGCGGGGGCCGCACAGATACG. Translating gives CASSAASGGRTDT. The full-length CDR3 reads as CASSAASGGRTDTQYF. V gene TRBV6-1 combines with J gene TRBJ2-3; 10 nucleotides align to TRBD2. Read sequence stops 3 residues before the CDR3 end, and the germline J gene provides the missing end. Germline V gene lookup returns CDR1 MNHNS and CDR2 SASEGT. The CDR3 is 16 residues long. V trimming: 4 bases; J trimming: 1 base; junction bases outside the gene matches: 5.

This clone was recorded at least ten times. Read data end 3 residues before the CDR3 end; the end is taken from the germline J gene. The chain joins TRBV18 to TRBJ2-2; D remains ambiguous. The germline V gene has CDR1 KGHSH and CDR2 LQKENI. V gave up 4 bases and J gave up 4 bases, with 10 bases separating them. The CDR3 runs 14 residues. Here the CDR3 reads CASSLSFSTGELFF. The CDR3 DNA, read in part, is TGTGCCAGCTCACTTTCATTTAGCACCGGGGAG.

This clone was seen many times. CDR3 sequence reads: CASKQGSHEQYF. The covered CDR3 bases are TGCGCCAGCAAACAGGGGAGCCACGAG. This rearrangement joins TRBV5-1 to TRBJ2-7, with 7 positions matching TRBD1. The CDR3 end lies 3 residues beyond the end of the read and is filled in from the germline J gene. The CDR3 is made up of 12 amino acids. Germline values: CDR1 SGHRS, CDR2 YFSETQ. The trim removed 6 bases at V and 5 bases at J, leaving 5 bases unmatched.

This clone was seen at least ten times. The read ends 3 residues shy of where the CDR3 ends; the end is completed using the germline J gene. V and J are TRBV2 and TRBJ1-4; D ambiguous. Germline CDR1 SNHLY, CDR2 FYNNEI. V was clipped by 7 bases and J by 7 bases, with 16 bases between them. This CDR3 has 14 amino acids. Partial CDR3 DNA: TGTGCCAGCACCAGCCGACATGTCCCTGAAAAA. As protein: CASTSRHVPEK. The full CDR3 is CASTSRHVPEKLFF.

This clone appeared many times. The read stops 3 residues short of the end of the CDR3; the missing end is completed from the germline J gene. This chain connects TRBV29-1 to TRBJ2-2; 8 bases match TRBD2. Germline CDR1 SQVTM, CDR2 ANQGSEA. Germline trimming cut 7 bases from V and 0 bases from J; bases unmatched to any gene: 7. This CDR3 has 15 amino acids. CDR3 loop: CSGASGGSNTGELFF. CDR3 DNA (partial): TGCAGCGGGGCGAGCGGGGGCTCGAACACCGGGGAG.

Many counts were recorded for this clone. Read data end 3 residues before the CDR3 end; the end is taken from the germline J gene. The chain uses TRBV2 and TRBJ2-1; 9 nucleotides line up with TRBD2. This CDR3 is built from 15 residues. V was clipped by 2 bases and J by 2 bases; unmatched bases: 1. CDR1 SNHLY and CDR2 FYNNEI come from the germline V gene. CDR3 sequence: CASSESSGAYNEQFF. The part of the CDR3 DNA that was read is TGTGCCAGCAGTGAATCTAGCGGGGCCTACAATGAG. Full variable domain (rest looked up from reference TRBV2 and TRBJ2-1): EPEVTQTPSHQVTQMGQEVILRCVPISNHLYFYWYRQILGQKVEFLVSFYNNEISEKSEIFDDQFSVERPDGSNFTLKIRSTKLEDSAMYFCASSESSGAYNEQFFGPGTRLTVL.

This clone was counted at least ten times. The CDR3 DNA, read in part, is TGTGCCTGGAGTGCGGGCGGGCAGACC. It codes for CAWSAGGQT. The entire CDR3 protein reads CAWSAGGQTQYF. The chain is built from TRBV30 and TRBJ2-5; perhaps TRBD2 as D (5 bases). The read ends 3 residues early relative to the CDR3; the germline J gene fills the gap. The CDR3 is made up of 12 amino acids. The ends were cut back, 1 base at V and 6 bases at J, with 9 bases in the middle. Germline V lookup: CDR1 GTSNPN, CDR2 SVGIG (reference sequence).

The sample holds many counts of this clone. The read ends 3 residues shy of where the CDR3 ends; the end is completed using the germline J gene. The chain is built from TRBV7-9 and TRBJ1-4; D not resolved. Deletions cut 4 bases from V and 8 bases from J, with 17 bases between. Per germline, CDR1 SEHNR and CDR2 FQNEAQ (reference sequence). The CDR3 extends over 15 amino acids. CDR3 amino acids: CASSSGLSQGEKLFF. CDR3 DNA (partial): TGTGCCAGCAGCTCTGGTTTGAGCCAAGGGGAAAAA.

The sample holds many counts of this clone. The CDR3 end lies 3 residues beyond the end of the read and is filled in from the germline J gene. The chain combines TRBV28 with TRBJ2-2, with D perhaps matching TRBD1 (6 bases). V gave up 6 bases and J gave up 7 bases, with 18 bases separating them. The germline CDR1 and CDR2 sequences are MDHEN and SYDVKM. The CDR3 runs 15 residues. The CDR3 sequence: CASSQRTVPVGELFF. CDR3 bases read: TGTGCCAGCAGCCAACGGACAGTACCGGTCGGGGAG.

The table lists this clone with many counts. The CDR3 end is not reached by the read, which stops 3 residues before it; the germline J gene fills it in. The chain is built from TRBV10-3 and TRBJ2-3, with TRBD1 as a possible D gene (5 bases). The germline V gene has CDR1 ENHRY and CDR2 SYGVKD. V lost 4 bases, J lost 1 base, and 6 bases lay in between. The CDR3 has 13 residues. Partial CDR3 DNA: TGTGCCATCAGTGTCAGGGGCACAGATACG. Encoded protein: CAISVRGTDT. The whole CDR3 region reads CAISVRGTDTQYF.

This clone was seen a handful of times. The DNA ends 3 residues before the CDR3 does, and the rest of the CDR3 is filled in from the germline J gene. The rearrangement links TRBV10-1 to TRBJ2-7, with D possibly matching TRBD2 (5 bases). The V and J ends lost 2 bases and 3 bases respectively, with 14 bases between them. The CDR3 spans 15 residues. In germline, CDR1 is WNHNN, CDR2 SYGVQD (reference sequence). CDR3 in amino acids: CASSEPSGYRYEQYF. Partial CDR3 DNA: TGCGCCAGCAGTGAGCCGAGCGGATATCGCTACGAG.

This clone was picked up many times. The CDR3 goes on 3 residues after the read ends, and that part is filled in from the germline J gene. This chain joins TRBV30 and TRBJ1-6; TRBD1 agrees at 8 bases. Germline CDR1 and CDR2: GTSNPN and SVGIG (reference sequence). After removal of 3 bases from V and 3 bases from J, the junction contained 7 bases not matched to a gene. The CDR3 has 16 amino acids. The CDR3 loop reads CAWRGDRTYYNSPLHF. CDR3 DNA, as far as it was read: TGTGCCTGGAGGGGGGACAGGACATACTATAATTCACCC.

This clone was picked up many times. The part of the CDR3 DNA that was read is TGCGCCAGCAGCTTGTACCTAGCGGGATCGGAAGATACG. It is translated as CASSLYLAGSEDT. In full, the CDR3 is CASSLYLAGSEDTQYF. V gene TRBV5-1 combines with J gene TRBJ2-3, with 9 positions matching TRBD2. The read is 3 residues too short to cover the CDR3 end, so that end is filled in from the germline J gene. This CDR3 is 16 amino acids long. J gave up 5 bases and V 1 base, and 8 bases lay outside the gene matches. Germline V lookup: CDR1 SGHRS, CDR2 YFSETQ.

Many counts were recorded for this clone. The CDR3 end lies 3 residues beyond the end of the read and is filled in from the germline J gene. The rearrangement links TRBV10-3 to TRBJ1-1; 8 bases match TRBD1. V was pared by 4 bases and J by 6 bases, with 4 bases of the junction left unmatched. Germline values: CDR1 ENHRY, CDR2 SYGVKD. The CDR3 is 13 amino acids. CDR3 protein: CAISGGTGPEAFF. The sequenced part of the CDR3 DNA is TGTGCCATCAGTGGGGGGACAGGTCCTGAA.

The CDR3 loop is CASSLANTQETQYF. CDR3 DNA, as far as it was read: TGTGCCAGCAGCTTAGCGAATACTCAAGAGACC. The rearrangement uses TRBV7-9 and TRBJ2-5; D not certain. The CDR3 end lies 3 residues beyond the end of the read and is filled in from the germline J gene. The germline V and J ends were trimmed by 0 bases and 2 bases, with 7 bases remaining between them. CDR1 SEHNR and CDR2 FQNEAQ come from the germline V gene (reference sequence). CDR3 length equals 14 residues.

This clone was counted many times. The read falls 3 residues short of the CDR3 end, and the missing part is taken from the germline J gene. The rearrangement joins TRBV7-9 to TRBJ2-4; no reliable D call. With 7 bases removed from V and 9 bases from J, the gap between germline ends came to 13 bases. Germline V gene sequence: CDR1 SEHNR, CDR2 FQNEAQ (reference sequence). The CDR3 totals 12 residues. CDR3 residues: CASKSSIGIQYF. The CDR3 DNA, read in part, is TGTGCCAGCAAGTCCAGTATTGGCATT.

In its sample, this clone was seen many times. The read stops 3 residues short of the end of the CDR3; the missing end is completed from the germline J gene. The rearrangement uses TRBV2 and TRBJ1-1, with D unclear. The germline V gene has CDR1 SNHLY and CDR2 FYNNEI. The CDR3 spans 13 residues. The V end lost 7 bases, the J end lost 7 bases, and 16 bases lay between the germline ends. The CDR3 DNA, read in part, is TGTGCCAGCAAAGATGGGCTAAGGAGTGAA. Translated, it gives CASKDGLRSE. The CDR3 in full is CASKDGLRSEAFF.